Given below is one TCR beta chain in context. Its antigen is unidentified. This entry comes from a study of blood T cells in healthy people across ages. Study-level findings and limits: No one knew whether donors had CMV, which possibly confounded expanded clonotype changes. Aged donors had fewer naive CD4+ cells and lower diversity than long-lived donors.

The CDR3 consists of 14 residues. From germline, CDR1 is MNHNY and CDR2 SVGAGI (reference sequence). The junction had 7 bases not matched to a gene; V was cut back by 4 bases and J by 8 bases. For the second PCR, which ran for about 7 to 12 cycles, a sample-barcoded 5' primer and a J-beta primer mix were used. One entry per CDR3 protein, called by TCRdb with MiXCR from the 5' RACE reads. In the table there are hundreds of thousands of distinct CDR3 sequences, 20% to 25% of which are singletons. The material sequenced was blood. This TCR came from a man between 65 and 85 years old in good health. This sequence joins TRBV6-6 and TRBJ1-2, with TRBD1 matching over 10 bases. CDR3 sequence reads: CASSLSTGGTGYTF. As DNA, the CDR3 is TGTGCCAGCAGTTTATCGACAGGGGGCACAGGCTACACCTTC.